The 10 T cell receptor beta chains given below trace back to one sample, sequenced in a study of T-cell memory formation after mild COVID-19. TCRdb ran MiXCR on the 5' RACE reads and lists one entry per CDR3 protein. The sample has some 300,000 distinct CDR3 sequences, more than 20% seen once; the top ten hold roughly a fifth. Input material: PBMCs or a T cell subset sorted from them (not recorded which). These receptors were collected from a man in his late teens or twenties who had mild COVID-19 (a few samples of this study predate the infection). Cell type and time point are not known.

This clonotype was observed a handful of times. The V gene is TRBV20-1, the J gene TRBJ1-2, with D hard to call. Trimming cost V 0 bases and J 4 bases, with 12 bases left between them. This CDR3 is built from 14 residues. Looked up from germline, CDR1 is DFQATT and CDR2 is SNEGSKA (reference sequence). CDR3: CSARETLGAYGYTF. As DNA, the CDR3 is TGCAGTGCTAGAGAGACCCTCGGCGCCTATGGCTACACCTTC.

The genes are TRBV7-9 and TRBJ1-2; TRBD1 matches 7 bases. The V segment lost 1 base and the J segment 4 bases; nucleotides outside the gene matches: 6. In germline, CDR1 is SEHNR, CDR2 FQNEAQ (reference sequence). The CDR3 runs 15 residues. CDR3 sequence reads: CASSLGQGRSYGYTF. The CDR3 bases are TGTGCCAGCAGCTTAGGACAGGGTCGTTCCTATGGCTACACCTTC.

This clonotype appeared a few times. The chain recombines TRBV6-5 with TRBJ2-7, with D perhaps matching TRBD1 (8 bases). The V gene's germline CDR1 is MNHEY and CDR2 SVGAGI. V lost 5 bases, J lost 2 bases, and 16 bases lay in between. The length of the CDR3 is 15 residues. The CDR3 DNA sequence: TGTGCCAGCAGTCCCGGACAGGGAGGGACCTACGAGCAGTACGTC. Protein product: CASSPGQGGTYEQYV.

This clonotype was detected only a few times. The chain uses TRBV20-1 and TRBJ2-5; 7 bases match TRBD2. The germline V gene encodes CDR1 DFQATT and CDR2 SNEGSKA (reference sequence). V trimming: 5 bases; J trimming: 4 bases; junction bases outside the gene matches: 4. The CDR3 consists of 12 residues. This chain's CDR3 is CSARWGGETQYF. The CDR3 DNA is TGCAGTGCTCGTTGGGGGGGAGAGACCCAGTACTTC.

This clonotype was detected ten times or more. The CDR3 is CASSQDPPADTQYF. The CDR3 DNA follows: TGCGCCAGCAGCCAAGATCCCCCCGCAGATACGCAGTATTTT. This sequence joins TRBV4-1 and TRBJ2-3; D ambiguous. Trimming left V 0 bases short and J 4 bases short, with 8 bases between. The germline V gene encodes CDR1 MGHRA and CDR2 YSYEKL. This CDR3 contains 14 residues.

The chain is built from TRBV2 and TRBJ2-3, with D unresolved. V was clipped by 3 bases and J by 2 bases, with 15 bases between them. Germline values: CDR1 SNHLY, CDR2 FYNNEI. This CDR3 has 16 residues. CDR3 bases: TGTGCCAGCAGTGATCGCCGAAGCAGACCCACAGATACGCAGTATTTT. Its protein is CASSDRRSRPTDTQYF.

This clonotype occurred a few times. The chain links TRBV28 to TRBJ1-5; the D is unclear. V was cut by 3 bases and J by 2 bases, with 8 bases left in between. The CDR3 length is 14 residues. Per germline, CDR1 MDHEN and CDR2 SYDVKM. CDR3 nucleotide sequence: TGTGCCAGCAGTTTCGAGCTCCGCAATCAGCCCCAGCATTTT. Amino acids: CASSFELRNQPQHF.

CDR3 DNA: TGTGCCAGCAGCCAACTAGCGGGGGTGCCCCAGTACTTC. It codes for CASSQLAGVPQYF. The chain links TRBV7-2 to TRBJ2-5; 11 bases align to TRBD2. Per the germline V gene, CDR1 is SGHTA and CDR2 is FQGNSA. The junction had 5 bases not matched to a gene; V was cut back by 5 bases and J by 9 bases. CDR3 length equals 13 residues.

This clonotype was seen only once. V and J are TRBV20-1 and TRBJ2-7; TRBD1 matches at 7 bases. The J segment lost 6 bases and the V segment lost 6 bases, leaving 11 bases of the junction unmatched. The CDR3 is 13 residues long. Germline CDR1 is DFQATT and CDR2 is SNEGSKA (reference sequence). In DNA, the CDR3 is TGCAGTGCGCGACAGGGTACCGGGATCGAGCAGTACTTC. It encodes CSARQGTGIEQYF.

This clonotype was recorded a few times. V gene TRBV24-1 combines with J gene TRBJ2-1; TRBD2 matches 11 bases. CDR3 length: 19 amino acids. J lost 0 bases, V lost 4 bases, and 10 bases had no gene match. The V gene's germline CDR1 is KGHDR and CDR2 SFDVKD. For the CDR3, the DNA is TGTGCCACCAGTGAACCTGGAACCGGGACTAGCGGCTCCTACAATGAGCAGTTCTTC. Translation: CATSEPGTGTSGSYNEQFF.